The 2 T cell receptor beta chains below were found in one sample sequenced in a study of blood T cell repertoires in COVID-19. Produced via immunoSEQ multiplex PCR; TCRdb's table is partial and in-frame only. This sample has around 370,000 clones, with around nine tenths found just once. Material: peripheral blood. These receptor sequences come from a young woman who had recovered from COVID-19.

The chain couples TRBV6-2 or TRBV6-3 to TRBJ2-1, with 12 bases identical to TRBD2. V lost 6 bases and J lost 5; bases outside the gene matches: 8. Germline CDR1 MNHEY, CDR2 SVGEGT. The CDR3 loop spans 16 amino acids. CDR3 loop: CASSPIRLAGDNEQFF. The CDR3 DNA reads TGTGCCAGCAGCCCAATAAGACTAGCGGGGGACAATGAGCAGTTCTTC.

DNA for the CDR3: TGTGCCAGTAGTTCCGGGACAGGCGTGATGAACACTGAAGCTTTCTTT. It yields the protein CASSSGTGVMNTEAFF. The rearrangement uses TRBV19 and TRBJ1-1; 8 bases map to TRBD1. This CDR3 comprises 16 residues. V trimming: 5 bases; J trimming: 0 bases; junction bases outside the gene matches: 8. The V gene's germline CDR1 is LNHDA and CDR2 SQIVND (reference sequence).